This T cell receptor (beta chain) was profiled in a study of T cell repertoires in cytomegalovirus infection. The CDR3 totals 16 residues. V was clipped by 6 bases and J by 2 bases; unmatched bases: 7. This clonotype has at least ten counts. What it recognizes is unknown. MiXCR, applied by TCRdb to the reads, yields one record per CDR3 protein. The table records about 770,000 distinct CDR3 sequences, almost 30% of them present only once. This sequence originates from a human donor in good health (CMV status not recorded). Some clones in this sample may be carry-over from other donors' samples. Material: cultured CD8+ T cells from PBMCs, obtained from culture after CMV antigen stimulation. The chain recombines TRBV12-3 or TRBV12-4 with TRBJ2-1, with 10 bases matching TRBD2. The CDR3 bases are TGTGCCAGCAGAACCTCTAGCGGGGGTCCCTACAATGAGCAGTTCTTC. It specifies CASRTSSGGPYNEQFF.